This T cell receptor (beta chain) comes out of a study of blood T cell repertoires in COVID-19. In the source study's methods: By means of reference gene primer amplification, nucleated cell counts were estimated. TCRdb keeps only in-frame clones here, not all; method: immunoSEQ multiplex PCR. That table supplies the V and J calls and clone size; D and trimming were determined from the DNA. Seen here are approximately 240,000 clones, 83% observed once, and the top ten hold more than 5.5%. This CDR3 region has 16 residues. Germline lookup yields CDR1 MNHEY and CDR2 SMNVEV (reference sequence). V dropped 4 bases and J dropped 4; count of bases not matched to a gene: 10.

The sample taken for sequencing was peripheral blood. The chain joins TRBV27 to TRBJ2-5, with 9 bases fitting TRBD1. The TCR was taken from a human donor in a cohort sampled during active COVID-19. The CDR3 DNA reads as TGTGCCAGCAGTTCCTGGACAGGGGTCGTCCGAGAGACCCAGTACTTC. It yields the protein CASSSWTGVVRETQYF.